This TCR beta chain is drawn from a study of identical twins. This clonotype showed up just a few times. After template switching added a universal primer site, the resulting cDNA carried unique molecular identifiers. TCRdb redid the calling of the 5' RACE reads with MiXCR, one entry per CDR3 protein. The sample carries 600,000 to 850,000 distinct CDR3 sequences, roughly 18% recorded once. The CDR3 runs 14 residues. Trimming removed 3 bases from V and 1 base from J, with 12 bases in between. CDR1 and CDR2 (germline): DFQATT, SNEGSKA (reference sequence). These records were also assigned to another study, of T cells expressing NK-cell markers. That work contributes: One of the eight sequenced donors was seronegative, whereas the other seven were HCMV-seropositive. Restriction of sorting to alpha-beta TCR T cells was accomplished in several experiments using an anti-gamma-delta TCR antibody. Clones of NKG2C+ T cells that had expanded were of unclear HCMV specificity.

Sequenced: PBMCs. The V call is TRBV20-1, the J call TRBJ2-5; D unclear. The TCR sequence derives from a young woman in good health. The CDR3 DNA sequence: TGCAGTGCTAGTCTCCGGGCTGTCCAAGAGACCCAGTACTTC. Translation gives CSASLRAVQETQYF.